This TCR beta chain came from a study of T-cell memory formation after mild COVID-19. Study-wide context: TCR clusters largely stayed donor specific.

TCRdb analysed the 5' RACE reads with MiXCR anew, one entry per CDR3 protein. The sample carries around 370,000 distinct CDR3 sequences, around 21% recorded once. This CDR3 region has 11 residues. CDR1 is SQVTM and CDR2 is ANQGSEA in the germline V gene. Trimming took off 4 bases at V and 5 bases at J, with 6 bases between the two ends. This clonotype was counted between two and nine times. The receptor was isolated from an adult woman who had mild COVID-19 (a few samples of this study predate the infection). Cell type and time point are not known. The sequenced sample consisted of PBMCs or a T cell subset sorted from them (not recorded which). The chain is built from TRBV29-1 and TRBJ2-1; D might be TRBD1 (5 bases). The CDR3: CSVGRDNEQFF. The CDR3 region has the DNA TGCAGCGTTGGCAGGGACAATGAGCAGTTCTTC.